What follows is one TCR beta chain and its context. Germline V gene sequence: CDR1 MDHEN, CDR2 SYDVKM. The CDR3 is made up of 11 amino acids. V gave up 10 bases and J gave up 6 bases, with 12 bases separating them. In the original analysis: Nucleated cell counts were estimated from reference gene primer amplification. The table came from immunoSEQ multiplex PCR; TCRdb's copy has only in-frame clones and leaves some out. Clone size and the V and J calls come from that table; the DNA yielded D and trimming. The data contain some 100,000 clones, less than 85% of them singletons. The sample is drawn from a study of blood T cell repertoires in COVID-19.

V gene TRBV28 combines with J gene TRBJ1-1; D not certain. The sample was peripheral blood. This receptor was obtained from a woman aged 70-85 years with active or convalescent COVID-19. In DNA, the CDR3 is TGTGCCACCGTCTCGTACTCTGAAGCTTTCTTT. Its translation: CATVSYSEAFF.